This T cell receptor (beta chain) comes out of a study of blood T cell repertoires in COVID-19. On the study more broadly: Collection of acute and convalescent COVID-19 samples took place in the United States, Italy and Spain. Sample material is recorded as cDNA or gDNA derived from T cells, B-cell-depleted T cells, or PBMCs.

The CDR3 loop spans 16 amino acids. Trimming shortened V by 1 base and J by 1 base, and 13 bases separated the two germline ends. CDR1 and CDR2 from the germline V gene are SEHNR and FQNEAQ (reference sequence). Authors' processing steps: Estimation of nucleated cell counts was performed using reference gene primer amplification. Generated by immunoSEQ multiplex PCR, the TCRdb table keeps only in-frame clones and is missing some. D and trimming were read from the DNA, whereas the V and J calls and clone size are those reported in that table. Seen here are about 150,000 clones, 85% to 90% observed once, and the top ten hold more than 14%.

The TCR originated in a woman aged 40 to 55 with acute or convalescent COVID-19. The chain uses TRBV7-9 and TRBJ1-1, with D possibly TRBD1 on 5 matching bases. Sequencing used peripheral blood. CDR3 protein: CASSLDLGGENTEAFF. CDR3 nucleotide sequence: TGTGCCAGCAGCTTAGACTTGGGGGGAGAGAACACTGAAGCTTTCTTT.